The present TCR beta chain was sequenced within a study of T cell clones after liver transplantation. The wider study: Apart from a few HCV-positive recipients, transplants were for non-autoimmune, non-viral reasons.

As for this clone: What it recognizes is unknown.

Profiling relied on immunoSEQ multiplex PCR, and the TCRdb table lists in-frame clones only, not all of them. Of 75,000 to 95,000 clones listed, approximately 82% are singletons. V lost 5 bases and J lost 2, with 8 bases in between. The germline gives CDR1 SGHTA, CDR2 FQGTGA. There are 13 residues in the CDR3. Whole-study findings and limits: The donor-reactive repertoire was only partly measurable in a couple of subjects, lacking donor cells.

The source of this sequence is a human patient who received a liver transplant. Some T cells may arise from the graft donor. Sequencing used CD4+ T cells from blood, obtained at the 22-month timepoint. The rearrangement uses TRBV7-3 and TRBJ2-3; D call uncertain. In DNA, the CDR3 is TGTGCCAGCAGCCCGACTGACACAGATACGCAGTATTTT. Residues: CASSPTDTDTQYF.